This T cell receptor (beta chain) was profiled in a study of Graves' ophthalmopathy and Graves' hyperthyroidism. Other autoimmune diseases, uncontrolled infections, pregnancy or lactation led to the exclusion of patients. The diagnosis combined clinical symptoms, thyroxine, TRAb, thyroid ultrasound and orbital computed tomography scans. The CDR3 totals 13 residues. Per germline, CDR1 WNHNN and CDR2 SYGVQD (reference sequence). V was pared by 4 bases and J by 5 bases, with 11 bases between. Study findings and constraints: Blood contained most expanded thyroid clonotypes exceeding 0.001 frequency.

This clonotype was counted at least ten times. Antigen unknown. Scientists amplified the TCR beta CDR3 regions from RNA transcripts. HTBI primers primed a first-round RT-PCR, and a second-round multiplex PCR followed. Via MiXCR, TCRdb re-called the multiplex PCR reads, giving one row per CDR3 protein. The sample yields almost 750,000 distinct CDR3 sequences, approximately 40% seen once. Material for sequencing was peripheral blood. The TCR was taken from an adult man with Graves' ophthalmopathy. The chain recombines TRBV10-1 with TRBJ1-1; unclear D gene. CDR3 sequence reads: CASSGRSGTEAFF. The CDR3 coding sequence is TGCGCCAGCAGTGGACGGTCTGGTACTGAAGCTTTCTTT.